This T cell receptor (beta chain) was identified in a study of human T cells and chemical hapten exposure. Across the study: Variability of per-sample TCR yields stemmed mainly from small differences in pooled library volume.

In germline, CDR1 is SGHRS, CDR2 YFSETQ. V was pared by 0 bases and J by 3 bases, with 10 bases between. The CDR3 runs 14 residues. There are many counts of this clonotype. The study used a library that attached unique molecular identifiers to individual cDNA molecules. MiXCR, run by TCRdb on the RACE reads, gives a single entry per CDR3 protein. The sample lists tens of thousands of distinct CDR3 sequences, approximately 5% occurring once. Time point indicated: healthy volunteer bleed at 6 weeks. Researchers extracted total RNA from unfractionated whole blood. The TCR was taken from a human donor in good health. Some clones in this sample may be carry-over from other donors' samples. The chain uses TRBV5-1 and TRBJ2-7, with D possibly being TRBD1 (5 bases). Sequencing was carried out using whole blood. This chain's CDR3 is CASSLEGRDYEQYF. The CDR3 DNA follows: TGCGCCAGCAGCTTGGAGGGCAGGGACTACGAGCAGTACTTC.